These 31 T cell receptor beta chains were sequenced from one sample in a study of blood T cell repertoires in COVID-19. TCRdb keeps only in-frame clones here, not all; method: immunoSEQ multiplex PCR. The data contain approximately 210,000 clones, about four fifths of them singletons. Material: peripheral blood. The source of these receptors is a woman in her 70s with active or convalescent COVID-19.

The chain recombines TRBV6-5 with TRBJ2-7, with 8 positions matching TRBD1. The germline V gene encodes CDR1 MNHEY and CDR2 SVGAGI. J was trimmed by 3 bases and V by 7 bases; bases with no gene match: 11. The CDR3 has 15 residues. The CDR3 region has the DNA TGTGCCAGCATCCCCGGGACAGGACCTTACTACGAGCAGTACTTC. Its protein is CASIPGTGPYYEQYF.

The CDR3 reads CASSVRLGDSEQYF. DNA of the CDR3: TGTGCCAGCAGCGTACGCTTAGGGGATAGCGAGCAGTACTTC. The chain has TRBV9 and TRBJ2-7; tentatively, D is TRBD1 (5 bases). The CDR3 length is 14 residues. Germline CDR1 and CDR2: SGDLS and YYNGEE. The V and J ends lost 1 base and 6 bases respectively, with 14 bases between them.

The chain carries TRBV28 and TRBJ2-1, with TRBD2 matching 10 bases. Germline loops: CDR1 MDHEN, CDR2 SYDVKM. The V segment lost 2 bases and the J segment 3 bases; nucleotides outside the gene matches: 7. The CDR3 runs to 17 residues. The CDR3 DNA reads as TGTGCCAGCAGTTTAAAGCCGGGACTAGCGTTCTACAATGAGCAGTTCTTC. Translating it yields CASSLKPGLAFYNEQFF.

This clone showed up just once. The chain couples TRBV5-1 to TRBJ2-5; 9 bases are shared with TRBD1. From germline, CDR1 is SGHRS and CDR2 YFSETQ. With 4 bases clipped from V and 5 bases from J, the junction kept 9 bases outside the gene matches. CDR3 size: 15 residues. CDR3 nucleotide sequence: TGCGCCAGCAGCCTCTCGGACAGGGGTTCCGAGACCCAGTACTTC. It codes for CASSLSDRGSETQYF.

This sequence joins TRBV2 and TRBJ2-7; the D gene is possibly TRBD2 (6 bases). The CDR3 loop spans 12 amino acids. V was trimmed by 8 bases and J by 1 base, leaving 9 bases between them. Germline loops: CDR1 SNHLY, CDR2 FYNNEI. CDR3: CASSAGSYEQYF. CDR3 sequence (DNA): TGTGCCAGCTCGGCGGGATCCTACGAGCAGTACTTC.

The CDR3 region is CASRTGTGIMNTEAFF. The CDR3 nucleotides are TGTGCCAGCAGAACCGGGACAGGCATCATGAACACTGAAGCTTTCTTT. The gene calls are TRBV28 and TRBJ1-1; TRBD1 matches 8 bases. This CDR3 spans 16 amino acids. J lost 0 bases, V lost 6 bases, and 9 bases had no gene match. The germline CDR1 and CDR2 sequences are MDHEN and SYDVKM.

The genes are TRBV6-5 and TRBJ1-5, with D unresolved. Per germline, CDR1 MNHEY and CDR2 SVGAGI. The CDR3 totals 15 residues. Trimming took 7 bases from V and 1 from J, leaving 14 bases between them. CDR3 loop: CASMWEGWSNQPQHF. The CDR3 coding sequence is TGTGCCAGCATGTGGGAGGGCTGGAGCAATCAGCCCCAGCATTTT.

V is TRBV5-1 and J is TRBJ2-3; 8 bases are shared with TRBD1. In germline, CDR1 is SGHRS, CDR2 YFSETQ. The CDR3 sequence is 14 residues long. Trimming removed 4 bases from V and 7 bases from J; junction bases left unmatched: 8. The CDR3 is CASSQDRAPNTQYF. The DNA for the CDR3 is TGCGCCAGCAGCCAGGACAGGGCACCCAATACGCAGTATTTT. Full variable domain (rest looked up from reference TRBV5-1 and TRBJ2-3): KAGVTQTPRYLIKTRGQQVTLSCSPISGHRSVSWYQQTPGQGLQFLFEYFSETQRNKGNFPGRFSGRQFSNSRSEMNVSTLELGDSALYLCASSQDRAPNTQYFGPGTRLTVL.

This clone turned up a few times. The chain recombines TRBV24-1 with TRBJ1-1, with D perhaps matching TRBD1 (5 bases). The CDR3 runs to 14 residues. CDR1 KGHDR and CDR2 SFDVKD come from the germline V gene. Trimming left V 12 bases short and J 0 bases short, with 16 bases between. This chain's CDR3 is CAEGWGGLNTEAFF. DNA for the CDR3: TGTGCCGAAGGATGGGGGGGGTTGAACACTGAAGCTTTCTTT.

This clone is a singleton in its sample. The chain carries TRBV6-5 and TRBJ2-7, with 7 bases aligning to TRBD1. V trimming: 2 bases; J trimming: 5 bases; junction bases outside the gene matches: 3. The CDR3 sequence is 13 residues long. Per the germline V gene, CDR1 is MNHEY and CDR2 is SVGAGI. The CDR3 nucleotides read TGTGCCAGCAGTTACGACAGGGCCCACGAGCAGTACTTC. Protein sequence: CASSYDRAHEQYF.

This chain connects TRBV5-4 to TRBJ2-1; 14 nucleotides agree with TRBD2. V was clipped by 4 bases and J by 9 bases; unmatched bases: 12. Germline V gene data show CDR1 as SGHNT and CDR2 as YYREEE (reference sequence). The length of the CDR3 is 17 residues. The CDR3 loop is CASSKGLAGEGGAEQFF. The CDR3 DNA is TGTGCCAGCAGCAAGGGACTAGCGGGAGAAGGTGGGGCTGAGCAGTTCTTC.

V is TRBV6-5 and J is TRBJ2-1; 10 bases align to TRBD2. This CDR3 is 15 amino acids long. The germline CDR1 and CDR2 sequences are MNHEY and SVGAGI. V lost 6 bases to trimming and J lost 4 bases; unmatched junction nucleotides: 6. For the CDR3, the DNA is TGTGCCAGCAGAGCTCTAGCGGGAGTATACAATGAGCAGTTCTTC. Translating gives CASRALAGVYNEQFF.

The chain carries TRBV18 and TRBJ2-7; 11 nucleotides align to TRBD2. The CDR3 runs 15 residues. V lost 6 bases and J lost 3; bases outside the gene matches: 7. Germline CDR1 and CDR2: KGHSH and LQKENI. DNA of the CDR3: TGTGCCAGCTCCCCGGGGACTAGCGGCAACTACGAGCAGTACTTC. This encodes CASSPGTSGNYEQYF.

The genes are TRBV5-4 and TRBJ1-2; 8 nucleotides align to TRBD1. CDR1 is SGHNT, CDR2 YYREEE, per germline (reference sequence). With V trimmed by 4 bases and J by 5 bases, 10 bases remained unmatched. The CDR3 spans 15 residues. Here the CDR3 DNA reads TGTGCCAGCAGCCCCTTACAGGGGGTGGCATATGGCTACACCTTC. Translating it yields CASSPLQGVAYGYTF. Supplemented by reference TRBV5-4 and TRBJ1-2, the full variable domain reads ETGVTQSPTHLIKTRGQQVTLRCSSQSGHNTVSWYQQALGQGPQFIFQYYREEENGRGNFPPRFSGLQFPNYSSELNVNALELDDSALYLCASSPLQGVAYGYTFGSGTRLTVV.

The chain carries TRBV28 and TRBJ1-1, with D possibly TRBD1 on 5 matching bases. The CDR3 is made up of 13 amino acids. Germline V lookup: CDR1 MDHEN, CDR2 SYDVKM. DNA of the CDR3: TGTGCTTCCAAATCGCAGGGTTACACTGAAGCTTTCTTT. Translated, it gives CASKSQGYTEAFF.

The chain links TRBV5-1 to TRBJ2-5; D remains ambiguous. In germline, CDR1 is SGHRS, CDR2 YFSETQ. V lost 0 bases and J lost 4, with 4 bases in between. The CDR3 loop spans 12 amino acids. The CDR3 region is CASSLDRETQYF. CDR3 sequence (DNA): TGCGCCAGCAGCTTGGACAGAGAGACCCAGTACTTC.

This chain joins TRBV11-2 and TRBJ1-3; no firm D call. The CDR3 extends over 15 amino acids. Germline V gives CDR1 SGHAT, CDR2 FQNNGV. Trimming pared 8 bases from V and 2 bases from J, leaving 16 bases between. The CDR3 DNA follows: TGTGCCAGCGCTCGGAGGGCGGATCCTGGAAACACCATATATTTT. This sequence encodes CASARRADPGNTIYF.

The CDR3 coding sequence is TGTGCCAGCAGTCCCACGTCGGGTTCGAACACCGGGGAGCTGTTTTTT. It yields the protein CASSPTSGSNTGELFF. J is TRBJ2-2 and V is TRBV28; D is undetermined. Germline assignment: CDR1 MDHEN and CDR2 SYDVKM. Trimming removed 5 bases at V and 0 bases at J, with 13 bases between. CDR3 length: 16 residues.

There are a few counts of this clone. V and J are TRBV28 and TRBJ1-2; D unresolved. Germline V gives CDR1 MDHEN, CDR2 SYDVKM. V was clipped by 6 bases and J by 2 bases, with 16 bases between them. The CDR3 length is 15 residues. The CDR3: CASSLNRVLNYGYTF. The CDR3 DNA is TGTGCCAGCAGCCTAAACCGGGTCCTAAACTATGGCTACACCTTC.

The V and J genes are TRBV7-3 and TRBJ2-3, with 16 bases identical to TRBD2. CDR3 length equals 15 residues. J lost 6 bases, V lost 5 bases, and 2 bases had no gene match. Germline V gives CDR1 SGHTA, CDR2 FQGTGA. DNA for the CDR3: TGTGCCAGCAGCGAGGGACTAGCGGGAGGGGATACGCAGTATTTT. It translates to CASSEGLAGGDTQYF.

This clone appeared a single time. This chain uses TRBV29-1 with TRBJ2-7, with a tentative D call TRBD2 (5 bases). The CDR3 length is 13 residues. Trimming removed 3 bases from V and 5 bases from J, with 14 bases in between. Germline V CDR1 and CDR2: SQVTM, ANQGSEA. Here the CDR3 DNA reads TGCAGCGTTGATTCCGACTACGGCGACGAGCAGTACTTC. It yields the protein CSVDSDYGDEQYF.

This chain connects TRBV11-2 to TRBJ1-4; TRBD1 might be the D (6 bases). Between the trimmed V and J ends, which lost 1 base and 14 bases, there was a span of 14 bases. This CDR3 has 13 amino acids. Germline V gives CDR1 SGHAT, CDR2 FQNNGV. CDR3 protein: CASSLAATGPLFF. CDR3 sequence (DNA): TGTGCCAGCAGCTTAGCTGCGACAGGTCCCCTGTTTTTT.

The chain recombines TRBV24-1 with TRBJ2-5; a weak D match, TRBD1 (6 bases). This CDR3 is built from 13 residues. The V end was cut by 9 bases, the J end by 3 bases, with 13 bases between. Germline CDR1 KGHDR, CDR2 SFDVKD. In DNA form, the CDR3 reads TGTGCCACCGGGACATGGAGAGAAGAGACCCAGTACTTC. It encodes CATGTWREETQYF.

V gene TRBV7-9 combines with J gene TRBJ1-1, with D hard to call. The CDR3 sequence is 13 residues long. Trimming removed 1 base at V and 3 bases at J, with 6 bases between. From germline, CDR1 is SEHNR and CDR2 FQNEAQ (reference sequence). In DNA form, the CDR3 reads TGTGCCAGCAGCTTAGGGGCTCACACTGAAGCTTTCTTT. It encodes CASSLGAHTEAFF.

This chain uses TRBV6-5 with TRBJ2-7; no reliable D call. The CDR3 length is 15 residues. CDR1 is MNHEY, CDR2 SVGAGI, per germline. V lost 0 bases, J lost 0 bases, and 9 bases lay in between. The CDR3 is CASSYSTFRSYEQYF. DNA of the CDR3: TGTGCCAGCAGTTACTCCACTTTCCGCTCCTACGAGCAGTACTTC.

The chain links TRBV6-5 to TRBJ1-5; D unclear. Trimming pared 7 bases from V and 0 bases from J, leaving 10 bases between. The CDR3 length is 14 residues. Germline CDR1 and CDR2: MNHEY and SVGAGI. As DNA, the CDR3 is TGTGCCAGCATCCAGATGGCTAGCAATCAGCCCCAGCATTTT. Amino acid sequence: CASIQMASNQPQHF.

This clone was recorded a few times. The chain joins TRBV11-2 to TRBJ2-3; D perhaps matches TRBD1 (6 bases). This CDR3 has 16 amino acids. In germline, CDR1 is SGHAT, CDR2 FQNNGV. V was cut by 5 bases and J by 3 bases, with 18 bases left in between. The DNA of the CDR3 is TGTGCCAGCAGCCAGGGGTCACAGGGTGGAACAGATACGCAGTATTTT. Encoded protein: CASSQGSQGGTDTQYF.

This chain joins TRBV27 and TRBJ2-2; weak D call: TRBD2 (6 bases). Trimming pared 8 bases from V and 1 base from J, leaving 11 bases between. The CDR3 has 14 residues. Germline V gene lookup returns CDR1 MNHEY and CDR2 SMNVEV (reference sequence). The CDR3 bases are TGTGCCAGCCGGAGGGTGCGGAACACCGGGGAGCTGTTTTTT. This translates into CASRRVRNTGELFF.

This chain uses TRBV18 with TRBJ2-5; 8 nucleotides match TRBD1. Germline CDR1 and CDR2: KGHSH and LQKENI. CDR3 length equals 15 residues. The V and J ends lost 3 bases and 4 bases, in that order; junction bases with no gene match: 7. The CDR3 spells CASSPGQGSRETQYF. CDR3 DNA: TGTGCCAGCTCACCCGGACAGGGAAGTCGAGAGACCCAGTACTTC. The full variable domain, in which reference TRBV18 and TRBJ2-5 provide the parts outside the CDR3, is NAGVMQNPRHLVRRRGQEARLRCSPMKGHSHVYWYRQLPEEGLKFMVYLQKENIIDESGMPKERFSAEFPKEGPSILRIQQVVRGDSAAYFCASSPGQGSRETQYFGPGTRLLVL.

V usage is TRBV19 and J usage is TRBJ2-1, with D maybe TRBD1 (6 bases). Germline values: CDR1 LNHDA, CDR2 SQIVND (reference sequence). The length of the CDR3 is 15 residues. Trimming cost V 4 bases and J 1 base, with 11 bases left between them. CDR3 sequence (DNA): TGTGCCAGTAGTAGCCGACAGGCTTCCTACAATGAGCAGTTCTTC. Its protein is CASSSRQASYNEQFF.

The chain joins TRBV9 to TRBJ2-6, with 12 bases lining up with TRBD2. This CDR3 has 18 residues. V was pared by 4 bases and J by 1 base, with 6 bases of the junction left unmatched. Germline V gives CDR1 SGDLS, CDR2 YYNGEE. The CDR3 nucleotides are TGTGCCAGCAGCATTTGGACTAGCGGGAAGTCTGGGGCCAACGTCCTGACTTTC. Protein: CASSIWTSGKSGANVLTF.